This T cell receptor beta chain was observed in a study of cytomegalovirus exposure and HLA in healthy donors. Study in general: In an earlier analysis, 117 million unique TCR beta sequences were found from 150 million to 200 million T cells. Of all 400 or so donors who were genotyped, roughly 83% belonged to the Caucasian-associated ancestry cluster. Study-wide findings and caveats: As a later analysis showed, a missense DCLRE1C variant was linked to trimming of TCR beta V- and J-genes.

As concerns this clone: No antigen is known for it.

13 Jbeta primers and 60 Vbeta primers were used for the PCR. Clones were sequenced by immunoSEQ multiplex PCR, and TCRdb holds only the in-frame ones, with some missing. Counted here are roughly 93,000 clones, around 72% occurring once; the ten biggest clones make up 1.5% to 2%. Input material: PBMCs. The clonotype was recovered from a male donor in good health and CMV-seronegative.

DNA for the CDR3: TGTGCCAGCAGCGTAGGGCTCGGGAGAATCTACGAGCAGTACTTC. Protein: CASSVGLGRIYEQYF. The chain joins TRBV9 to TRBJ2-7; D perhaps matches TRBD2 (6 bases). Per germline, CDR1 SGDLS and CDR2 YYNGEE. V was cut by 0 bases and J by 3 bases, with 13 bases left in between. CDR3 length: 15 residues.